The entry below describes one T cell receptor (beta chain). The data stem from a study of T cells in Graves' hyperthyroidism and ophthalmopathy. The V end was cut by 7 bases, the J end by 8 bases, with 17 bases between. CDR1 and CDR2 from the germline V gene are LNHDA and SQIVND (reference sequence). The CDR3 covers 13 residues. Amplified regions were TCR beta CDR3 sequences from RNA transcripts. The HTBI primer set was used in a first-round RT-PCR of the TCR CDR3. TCRdb called the multiplex PCR reads again in MiXCR, with one record for every CDR3 protein. The sample includes 300,000 to 350,000 distinct CDR3 sequences, approximately 15% of them seen just once.

This TCR was sampled from a woman younger than 45 with Graves' hyperthyroidism. Sequenced: blood. This chain uses TRBV19 with TRBJ1-1, with a possible D match to TRBD1 (5 bases). The CDR3 DNA sequence: TGTGCCAGTACCCCAACATTACAGGTGGAAGCTTTCTTT. Protein sequence: CASTPTLQVEAFF.